Presented here are 21 T cell receptor beta chains from one specimen sequenced in a study of PD-L1 blockade in urothelial cancer. As for time point: pretreatment peripheral blood. This table comes from immunoSEQ multiplex PCR, and its TCRdb copy is limited to in-frame clones, with some not included. The sample lists 85,000 to 100,000 clones; around 86% were seen once. Sample: PBMCs, taken around atezolizumab (anti-PD-L1) treatment. The receptors originated from a man in his sixties with urothelial cancer.

This chain connects TRBV18 to TRBJ2-7, with 7 bases fitting TRBD1. V shed 5 bases, J shed 3 bases, and the junction held 7 bases outside the gene matches. This CDR3 comprises 14 residues. From germline, CDR1 is KGHSH and CDR2 LQKENI. The chain's CDR3 is CASSSDRESYEQYF. CDR3 DNA: TGTGCCAGCTCATCCGACAGGGAAAGCTACGAGCAGTACTTC.

V is TRBV9 and J is TRBJ2-3; 8 bases agree with TRBD1. The J segment lost 1 base and the V segment lost 2 bases, leaving 9 bases of the junction unmatched. CDR1 and CDR2 from the germline V gene are SGDLS and YYNGEE. This CDR3 has 17 residues. The CDR3 DNA follows: TGTGCCAGCAGCGTGGGGGCCGGGACAGGAGGCACAGATACGCAGTATTTT. Translation gives CASSVGAGTGGTDTQYF.

A single count supports this clone. Here the CDR3 DNA reads TGTGCCAGCAGCCCTGGACAGGGCACAGGATATAATTCACCCCTCCACTTT. Its translation: CASSPGQGTGYNSPLHF. The V call is TRBV7-2, the J call TRBJ1-6, with 8 nucleotides matching TRBD1. Germline-derived CDR1 and CDR2 are SGHTA and FQGNSA. The trim removed 5 bases at V and 4 bases at J, leaving 10 bases unmatched. This CDR3 spans 17 amino acids.

The chain recombines TRBV28 with TRBJ2-1, with TRBD1 identical over 8 bases. This CDR3 contains 15 residues. Germline values: CDR1 MDHEN, CDR2 SYDVKM. V gave up 6 bases and J gave up 8 bases; unmatched junction bases: 12. In DNA, the CDR3 is TGTGCCAGCAGCCAACTCGGACAGGGTACCGATGAGCAGTTCTTC. Its protein product is CASSQLGQGTDEQFF.

The chain links TRBV5-3 to TRBJ2-7; TRBD1 matches 10 bases. TRBV5-3 is assigned to the ORF class and has an uncertain function. The ends lost 0 bases at V and 4 bases at J; junction bases unmatched: 7. This CDR3 is built from 16 residues. The CDR3 region is CARSLEGTGASYEQYF. As DNA, the CDR3 is TGTGCCAGAAGCTTGGAAGGGACAGGGGCCTCGTACGAGCAGTACTTC.

The rearrangement links TRBV28 to TRBJ2-7, with D perhaps matching TRBD1 (6 bases). V was shortened by 2 bases and J by 3 bases, with 8 bases between the two germline ends. The CDR3 is made up of 13 amino acids. CDR1 is MDHEN and CDR2 is SYDVKM in the germline V gene. CDR3 DNA sequence: TGTGCCAGCAGTTTAGGCAGGGGCTACGAGCAGTACTTC. It specifies CASSLGRGYEQYF.

V gene TRBV11-1 combines with J gene TRBJ1-4; D perhaps matches TRBD1 (6 bases). V dropped 8 bases and J dropped 6 bases, with 13 bases sitting between them. Per the germline V gene, CDR1 is SGHAT and CDR2 is FQDESV (reference sequence). The CDR3 consists of 13 residues. CDR3 region: CASGDRWDEKLFF. DNA for the CDR3: TGTGCCAGCGGCGACAGGTGGGATGAAAAACTGTTTTTT.

The chain recombines TRBV28 with TRBJ1-1; D remains unclear. The CDR3 runs 14 residues. The V and J ends lost 4 bases and 1 base respectively, with 10 bases between them. The germline gives CDR1 MDHEN, CDR2 SYDVKM. Here the CDR3 reads CASSSAGANTEAFF. CDR3 bases: TGTGCCAGCAGTTCGGCCGGAGCGAACACTGAAGCTTTCTTT.

The chain combines TRBV7-6 with TRBJ1-6, with D perhaps TRBD1 (5 bases). V lost 5 bases, J lost 5 bases, and 19 bases lay in between. The germline V gene has CDR1 SGHVS and CDR2 FNYEAQ. The CDR3 is 17 residues long. The CDR3 nucleotides read TGTGCCAGCAGCCCCAATCCCGACAGTCTCGATAATTCACCCCTCCACTTT. Its protein product is CASSPNPDSLDNSPLHF.

This clone was found a few times. CDR3 in amino acids: CASSLGGAGGTEAFF. For the CDR3, the DNA is TGTGCCAGCAGCTTAGGCGGGGCAGGGGGCACTGAAGCTTTCTTT. The chain links TRBV11-2 to TRBJ1-1; 7 nucleotides match TRBD1. The CDR3 has 15 amino acids. Germline V gene data show CDR1 as SGHAT and CDR2 as FQNNGV. V shed 1 base, J shed 4 bases, and the junction held 6 bases outside the gene matches.

The V call is TRBV9, the J call TRBJ2-1; TRBD2 agrees at 7 bases. Germline CDR1 is SGDLS and CDR2 is YYNGEE. The CDR3 is 14 amino acids. The junction had 5 bases not matched to a gene; V was cut back by 0 bases and J by 8 bases. The CDR3 nucleotides read TGTGCCAGCAGCGTAGGCGGGGGATGGGATGAGCAGTTCTTC. The encoded protein is CASSVGGGWDEQFF.

V and J are TRBV11-3 and TRBJ2-1; D is perhaps TRBD2 (5 bases). The germline V gene encodes CDR1 SGHNT and CDR2 YENEEA. This CDR3 is 14 amino acids long. V was shortened by 2 bases and J by 6 bases, with 11 bases between the two germline ends. CDR3 DNA: TGTGCCAGCAGCTTATACGAGGGATTCAATGAGCAGTTCTTC. Its protein is CASSLYEGFNEQFF.

The chain joins TRBV18 to TRBJ2-5; 8 bases match TRBD1. From germline, CDR1 is KGHSH and CDR2 LQKENI. There are 14 residues in the CDR3. V was clipped by 5 bases and J by 5 bases; unmatched bases: 7. In nucleotides, the CDR3 is TGTGCCAGCTCATGGGACAGGAGCGGGGAGACCCAGTACTTC. It specifies CASSWDRSGETQYF.

This clone has only a few counts. The chain links TRBV6-6 to TRBJ2-7; tentatively, D is TRBD2 (5 bases). Germline-derived CDR1 and CDR2 are MNHNY and SVGAGI (reference sequence). The CDR3 extends over 13 amino acids. Deletions cut 4 bases from V and 3 bases from J, with 10 bases between. The DNA of the CDR3 is TGTGCCAGCAGTTTAGATGCGGGCTACGAGCAGTACTTC. Translating it yields CASSLDAGYEQYF.

A note on this clone: Other DNA sequences in the sample encode the same CDR3. The V gene is TRBV29-1, the J gene TRBJ1-2; no reliable D call. The CDR3 has 12 residues. CDR1 SQVTM and CDR2 ANQGSEA come from the germline V gene. Trimming took 3 bases from V and 4 from J, leaving 9 bases between them. The CDR3 spells CSVDAGGYGYTF. The CDR3 DNA is TGCAGCGTTGACGCGGGTGGCTATGGCTACACCTTC.

CDR3 nucleotide sequence: TGCGCCAGCAGCTTGCGTGCCAGCTCCTACAATGAGCAGTTCTTC. This gives the protein CASSLRASSYNEQFF. The V and J genes are TRBV5-1 and TRBJ2-1; D unclear. Deletions cut 1 base from V and 0 bases from J, with 8 bases between. This CDR3 comprises 15 residues. Looked up from germline, CDR1 is SGHRS and CDR2 is YFSETQ.

A single count supports this clone. The chain joins TRBV5-1 to TRBJ2-3, with D perhaps TRBD2 (6 bases). CDR1 is SGHRS and CDR2 is YFSETQ in the germline V gene. This CDR3 contains 16 residues. The V end lost 4 bases, the J end lost 5 bases, and 20 bases lay between the germline ends. The CDR3 loop is CASSMGQEGTGDTQYF. DNA for the CDR3: TGCGCCAGCAGCATGGGCCAGGAGGGAACAGGAGATACGCAGTATTTT.

The V and J genes are TRBV11-3 and TRBJ1-4, with TRBD1 as a possible D gene (5 bases). Looked up from germline, CDR1 is SGHNT and CDR2 is YENEEA. With 6 bases removed from V and 0 bases from J, the gap between germline ends came to 11 bases. The CDR3 sequence is 15 residues long. CDR3 sequence: CASSLTDTTNEKLFF. In DNA, the CDR3 is TGTGCCAGCAGTTTGACAGATACAACTAATGAAAAACTGTTTTTT.

The gene calls are TRBV5-1 and TRBJ2-7; D not certain. From germline, CDR1 is SGHRS and CDR2 YFSETQ. The ends were cut back, 4 bases at V and 1 base at J, with 12 bases in the middle. The CDR3 has 14 residues. The CDR3 nucleotides read TGCGCCAGCAGCCACCGACTGAAATCCTACGAGCAGTACTTC. This sequence encodes CASSHRLKSYEQYF.

The rearrangement joins TRBV18 to TRBJ2-4; 7 bases are shared with TRBD2. The V gene end was trimmed by 6 bases and the J gene end by 6 bases; junction bases not matched to a gene: 2. This CDR3 region has 12 residues. Germline V gene lookup returns CDR1 KGHSH and CDR2 LQKENI. This CDR3 reads CASSREVNIQYF. CDR3 DNA sequence: TGTGCCAGCTCCCGGGAGGTAAACATTCAGTACTTC.

To note about this clone: A junction end diverges from the germline sequence, so it may reflect a read error. The J gene is TRBJ2-1, the V gene TRBV28; TRBD2 matches 7 bases. This CDR3 contains 17 residues. The germline V gene encodes CDR1 MDHEN and CDR2 SYDVKM. CDR3 DNA: TGTGCCACCAGTTCGTGGGGCCCAAGCGGGATTGGTAATGAGCAGTTCTTC. Translation gives CATSSWGPSGIGNEQFF.